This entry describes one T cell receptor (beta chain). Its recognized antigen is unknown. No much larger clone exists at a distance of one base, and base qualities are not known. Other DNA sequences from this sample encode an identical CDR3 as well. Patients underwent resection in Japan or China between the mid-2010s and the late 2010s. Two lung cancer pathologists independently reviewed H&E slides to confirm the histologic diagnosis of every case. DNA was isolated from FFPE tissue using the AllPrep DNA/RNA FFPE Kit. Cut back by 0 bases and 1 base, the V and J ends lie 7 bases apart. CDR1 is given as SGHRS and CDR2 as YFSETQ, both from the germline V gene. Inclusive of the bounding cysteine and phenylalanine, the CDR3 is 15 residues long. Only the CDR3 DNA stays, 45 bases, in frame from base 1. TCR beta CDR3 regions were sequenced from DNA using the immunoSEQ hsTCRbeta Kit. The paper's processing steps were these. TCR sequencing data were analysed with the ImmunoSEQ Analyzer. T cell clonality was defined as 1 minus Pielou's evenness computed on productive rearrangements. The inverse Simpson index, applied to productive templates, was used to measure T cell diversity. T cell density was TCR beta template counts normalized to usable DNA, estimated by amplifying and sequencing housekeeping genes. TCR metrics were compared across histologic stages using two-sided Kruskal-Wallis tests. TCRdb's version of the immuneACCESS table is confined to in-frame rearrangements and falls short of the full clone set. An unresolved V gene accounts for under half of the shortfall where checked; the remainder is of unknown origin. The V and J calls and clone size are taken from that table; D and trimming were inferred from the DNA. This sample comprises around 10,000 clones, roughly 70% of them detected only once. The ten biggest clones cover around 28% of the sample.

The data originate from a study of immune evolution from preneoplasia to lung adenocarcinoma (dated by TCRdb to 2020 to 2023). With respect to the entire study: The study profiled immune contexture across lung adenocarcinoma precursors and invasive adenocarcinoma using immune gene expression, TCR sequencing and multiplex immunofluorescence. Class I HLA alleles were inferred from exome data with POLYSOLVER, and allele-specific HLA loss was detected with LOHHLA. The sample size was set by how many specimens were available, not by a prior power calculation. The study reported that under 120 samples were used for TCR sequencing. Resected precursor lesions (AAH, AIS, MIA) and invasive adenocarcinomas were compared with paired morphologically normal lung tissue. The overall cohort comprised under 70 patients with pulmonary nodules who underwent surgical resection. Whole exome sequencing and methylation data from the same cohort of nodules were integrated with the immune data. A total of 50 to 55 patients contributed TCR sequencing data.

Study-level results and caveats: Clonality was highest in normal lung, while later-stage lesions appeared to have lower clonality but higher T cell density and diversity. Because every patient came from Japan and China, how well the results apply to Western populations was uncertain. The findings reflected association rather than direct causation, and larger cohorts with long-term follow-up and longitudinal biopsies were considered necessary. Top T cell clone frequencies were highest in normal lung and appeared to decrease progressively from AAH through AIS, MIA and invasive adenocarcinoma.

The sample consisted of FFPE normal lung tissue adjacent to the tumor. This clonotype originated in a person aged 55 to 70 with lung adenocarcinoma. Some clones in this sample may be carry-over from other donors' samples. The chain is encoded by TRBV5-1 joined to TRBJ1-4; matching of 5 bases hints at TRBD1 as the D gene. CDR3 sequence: CASSLGRGTNEKLFF. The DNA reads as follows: TGCGCCAGCAGCTTGGGGAGGGGAACTAATGAAAAACTGTTTTTT. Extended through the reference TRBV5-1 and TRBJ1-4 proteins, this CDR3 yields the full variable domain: KAGVTQTPRYLIKTRGQQVTLSCSPISGHRSVSWYQQTPGQGLQFLFEYFSETQRNKGNFPGRFSGRQFSNSRSEMNVSTLELGDSALYLCASSLGRGTNEKLFFGSGTQLSVL.